This entry lists 13 T cell receptor beta chains sequenced from one sample in a study of T cell responses to AZD1222 COVID-19 vaccine. Data came from immunoSEQ multiplex PCR; TCRdb stores just in-frame clones and leaves some out. The profile shows 200,000 or so clones, around nine tenths of them singletons. This specimen consisted of peripheral blood, obtained on day 0 of AZD1222 vaccination. These receptors originate from an adult in good health.

The chain joins TRBV5-1 to TRBJ1-2; 9 nucleotides align to TRBD1. Germline CDR1 reads SGHRS; CDR2 reads YFSETQ. The CDR3 consists of 16 residues. The J segment lost 2 bases and the V segment lost 0 bases, leaving 5 bases of the junction unmatched. The CDR3 region is CASSLGLGQGNYGYTF. The DNA of the CDR3 is TGCGCCAGCAGCTTGGGATTGGGACAGGGAAACTATGGCTACACCTTC.

Only a few counts were recorded for this clone. V is TRBV4-2 and J is TRBJ2-7, with 8 bases identical to TRBD2. The CDR3 is 16 residues long. Germline CDR1 and CDR2: LGHNA and YNFKEQ. The V gene end was trimmed by 0 bases and the J gene end by 4 bases; junction bases not matched to a gene: 8. CDR3: CASSQEAGGAQYEQYF. The DNA of the CDR3 is TGTGCCAGCAGCCAAGAGGCCGGGGGGGCCCAATACGAGCAGTACTTC.

V gene TRBV6-5 combines with J gene TRBJ1-4; D is ambiguous. This CDR3 is built from 14 residues. CDR1 is MNHEY, CDR2 SVGAGI, per germline. V gave up 0 bases and J gave up 3 bases, with 5 bases separating them. CDR3 sequence (DNA): TGTGCCAGCAGTTACTCGAGAGCTAATGAAAAACTGTTTTTT. This translates into CASSYSRANEKLFF.

This clone was seen just once. V usage is TRBV5-1 and J usage is TRBJ1-1; tentatively, D is TRBD1 (5 bases). Germline loops: CDR1 SGHRS, CDR2 YFSETQ. The CDR3 extends over 13 amino acids. Trimming removed 5 bases at V and 1 base at J, with 9 bases between. The CDR3 DNA is TGCGCCAGCAGTAGCCAGGGGAACACTGAAGCTTTCTTT. Translated, it gives CASSSQGNTEAFF.

The genes are TRBV4-2 and TRBJ1-5, with TRBD1 as a possible D gene (6 bases). Trimming left V 4 bases short and J 3 bases short, with 16 bases between. The CDR3 loop spans 16 amino acids. Germline V gene sequence: CDR1 LGHNA, CDR2 YNFKEQ. In DNA, the CDR3 is TGTGCCAGCAGCCCAGGGGCGGGGATCATCAATCAGCCCCAGCATTTT. Encoded protein: CASSPGAGIINQPQHF.

This chain uses TRBV11-2 with TRBJ2-4, with 10 positions matching TRBD1. The junction had 7 bases not matched to a gene; V was cut back by 5 bases and J by 6 bases. Germline CDR1 is SGHAT and CDR2 is FQNNGV. The length of the CDR3 is 15 residues. Here the CDR3 reads CASSTLRDRGNIQYF. In DNA form, the CDR3 reads TGTGCCAGCAGCACTCTCCGGGACAGGGGAAACATTCAGTACTTC.

The CDR3 DNA is TGTGCCAGCAGTCTAGGTGATACGCAGTATTTT. Its protein product is CASSLGDTQYF. The chain is built from TRBV2 and TRBJ2-3; D call uncertain. This CDR3 has 11 residues. Germline CDR1 reads SNHLY; CDR2 reads FYNNEI. V was trimmed by 5 bases and J by 6 bases, leaving 6 bases between them.

This clone appeared once. J is TRBJ2-7 and V is TRBV6-5; D is tentatively TRBD1 or TRBD2 (5 bases each). Trimming removed 2 bases at V and 6 bases at J, with 17 bases between. The CDR3 covers 15 residues. Germline CDR1 and CDR2: MNHEY and SVGAGI. The CDR3 bases are TGTGCCAGCAGTTACGACAGCTGGAGTGGGGGCGAGCAGTACTTC. Translation gives CASSYDSWSGGEQYF.

In the case of this clone: The junction departs from germline at one end; a sequencing error may be responsible. The V call is TRBV6-5, the J call TRBJ2-7, with D perhaps matching TRBD1 (5 bases). The germline V gene encodes CDR1 MNHEY and CDR2 SVGAGI. CDR3 length: 12 amino acids. CDR3 protein: CASSLQGYGQYF. The CDR3 nucleotides are TGTGCCAGCAGTCTTCAGGGTTACGGGCAGTACTTC.

The chain couples TRBV18 to TRBJ1-1; D unclear. Per the germline V gene, CDR1 is KGHSH and CDR2 is LQKENI. The V gene lost 8 bases and the J gene lost 1 base, with 17 bases spanning the gap. CDR3 size: 15 residues. CDR3 region: CASRRTTAGNTEAFF. The CDR3 nucleotides read TGTGCCAGCCGAAGAACGACCGCAGGGAACACTGAAGCTTTCTTT.

This sequence joins TRBV18 and TRBJ1-5; 7 nucleotides match TRBD1. Trimming took 3 bases from V and 2 from J; bases not matched to a gene: 10. Germline-derived CDR1 and CDR2 are KGHSH and LQKENI. This CDR3 comprises 17 residues. In nucleotides, the CDR3 is TGTGCCAGCTCACCCCCCGGGGGAACAGGGGGCAATCAGCCCCAGCATTTT. Its translation is CASSPPGGTGGNQPQHF.

This chain connects TRBV4-1 to TRBJ1-3; the D gene is possibly TRBD1 (6 bases). Trimming cost V 3 bases and J 0 bases, with 12 bases left between them. The CDR3 length is 16 residues. Germline V lookup: CDR1 MGHRA, CDR2 YSYEKL. The DNA for the CDR3 is TGCGCCAGCAGCCACGCCGGGACAACCTCTGGAAACACCATATATTTT. Amino acids: CASSHAGTTSGNTIYF.

This chain links TRBV11-3 with TRBJ1-6; TRBD1 is a possible D gene (6 bases). Trimming removed 3 bases from V and 5 bases from J, with 11 bases in between. The CDR3 length is 15 residues. Per the germline V gene, CDR1 is SGHNT and CDR2 is YENEEA. Here the CDR3 DNA reads TGTGCCAGCAGCTTGCGGGACACCCATAATTCACCCCTCCACTTT. It specifies CASSLRDTHNSPLHF. The complete variable domain, with remaining parts taken from reference TRBV11-3 and TRBJ1-6, reads EAGVVQSPRYKIIEKKQPVAFWCNPISGHNTLYWYLQNLGQGPELLIRYENEEAVDDSQLPKDRFSAERLKGVDSTLKIQPAELGDSAVYLCASSLRDTHNSPLHFGNGTRLTVT.